This entry lists 16 T cell receptor beta chains sequenced from one sample in a study of OX40 agonist ivuxolimab in advanced cancers. Only in-frame clones appear in the TCRdb table, and some are missing; sequencing was by immunoSEQ multiplex PCR. The sample has 70,000 to 100,000 clones; around 91% are singletons. The material sequenced was CD4+ or CD8+ T cells sorted from blood, taken in a trial of the OX40 agonist ivuxolimab. The receptors here all came from an adult with an advanced solid tumor such as melanoma, head and neck, liver or kidney cancer.

This chain links TRBV7-9 with TRBJ1-1, with 9 bases aligning to TRBD1. The germline V gene has CDR1 SEHNR and CDR2 FQNEAQ (reference sequence). V dropped 5 bases and J dropped 3; count of bases not matched to a gene: 4. The CDR3 has 14 amino acids. The CDR3 bases are TGTGCCAGCAGCGGGACAGGGTTGGACACTGAAGCTTTCTTT. Its protein is CASSGTGLDTEAFF.

The rearrangement joins TRBV28 to TRBJ2-7; possible D gene TRBD2, 7 bases. Germline V gene sequence: CDR1 MDHEN, CDR2 SYDVKM. The CDR3 totals 16 residues. V shed 3 bases and J shed 6 bases, with 21 bases lying between them. Here the CDR3 reads CASSFVVAGRGGEQYF. CDR3 nucleotide sequence: TGTGCCAGCAGTTTCGTTGTAGCGGGCAGAGGGGGCGAGCAGTACTTC.

The rearrangement links TRBV28 to TRBJ1-5; possibly TRBD1 for D (6 bases). CDR3 size: 14 residues. Germline assignment: CDR1 MDHEN and CDR2 SYDVKM. Trimming removed 7 bases from V and 5 bases from J, with 15 bases in between. Written as DNA, the CDR3 is TGTGCCAGCAAAGGACAGTTGGGTCATCAGCCCCAGCATTTT. It translates to CASKGQLGHQPQHF.

The rearrangement joins TRBV2 to TRBJ2-2, with 8 nucleotides matching TRBD2. The CDR3 runs to 15 residues. With 9 bases clipped from V and 3 bases from J, the junction kept 9 bases outside the gene matches. CDR1 and CDR2 from the germline V gene are SNHLY and FYNNEI. CDR3 DNA: TGTGCCAGTACTCAGGGACTAGTTTACACCGGGGAGCTGTTTTTT. Amino acids: CASTQGLVYTGELFF.

The CDR3, as DNA: TGTGCCAGCAGCTTAATGATCGTCAACGGGGAGCTGTTTTTT. It encodes CASSLMIVNGELFF. J is TRBJ2-2 and V is TRBV11-2; D gene uncertain. The ends were cut back, 2 bases at V and 7 bases at J, with 11 bases in the middle. CDR1 SGHAT and CDR2 FQNNGV come from the germline V gene. This CDR3 has 14 residues.

The chain combines TRBV7-2 with TRBJ2-7, with no clear D. With 2 bases removed from V and 1 base from J, the gap between germline ends came to 12 bases. The CDR3 is 15 residues long. Germline CDR1 and CDR2: SGHTA and FQGNSA. The CDR3 DNA reads as TGTGCCAGCAGCTTATCTCAGATAGCTTCCTACGAGCAGTACTTC. Translated, it gives CASSLSQIASYEQYF.

The rearrangement joins TRBV7-2 to TRBJ1-3; TRBD1 aligns across 10 bases. CDR3 size: 16 residues. Germline values: CDR1 SGHTA, CDR2 FQGNSA. Unmatched junction bases numbered 5, after V lost 6 bases and J lost 0 bases. The CDR3 reads CASSPRTGGSGNTIYF. In DNA form, the CDR3 reads TGTGCCAGCAGTCCCCGGACAGGGGGCTCTGGAAACACCATATATTTT.

The chain combines TRBV27 with TRBJ1-5, with a tentative D call TRBD1 (6 bases). The germline V gene has CDR1 MNHEY and CDR2 SMNVEV (reference sequence). The V gene lost 2 bases and the J gene lost 4 bases, with 24 bases spanning the gap. CDR3 length: 19 residues. CDR3 sequence (DNA): TGTGCCAGCAGTTTACTCAAAAACAGGGTCCGGTGGAAAAATCAGCCCCAGCATTTT. Translation gives CASSLLKNRVRWKNQPQHF.

The chain links TRBV6-6 to TRBJ1-4, with D unclear. The CDR3 covers 13 residues. CDR1 and CDR2 (germline): MNHNY, SVGAGI (reference sequence). Trimming left V 6 bases short and J 7 bases short, with 12 bases between. The CDR3 DNA sequence: TGTGCCAGCAGGACCGGCGGGATTGAAAAACTGTTTTTT. It encodes CASRTGGIEKLFF.

V and J are TRBV18 and TRBJ2-3; 8 nucleotides match TRBD1. The ends lost 4 bases at V and 1 base at J; junction bases unmatched: 4. This CDR3 spans 15 amino acids. The germline CDR1 and CDR2 sequences are KGHSH and LQKENI. The CDR3 coding sequence is TGTGCCAGCTCACTGACGACAGGGGGCACAGATACGCAGTATTTT. It codes for CASSLTTGGTDTQYF.

The J gene is TRBJ2-2, the V gene TRBV11-3; 9 bases match TRBD1. Germline V lookup: CDR1 SGHNT, CDR2 YENEEA. CDR3 length: 15 amino acids. The ends lost 3 bases at V and 4 bases at J; junction bases unmatched: 3. The CDR3 DNA reads TGTGCCAGCAGCTTTCAACAGGGGGCCACCGGGGAGCTGTTTTTT. Encoded protein: CASSFQQGATGELFF.

The CDR3 coding sequence is TGTGCCTGGACCGGGGGGCGCGGGAGCTCCTACGAGCAGTACTTC. Its protein is CAWTGGRGSSYEQYF. This chain links TRBV30 with TRBJ2-7, with D possibly being TRBD2 (7 bases). The CDR3 runs to 15 residues. Germline CDR1 reads GTSNPN; CDR2 reads SVGIG (reference sequence). V lost 4 bases and J 0 bases, leaving 16 bases between the germline ends.

This clone was detected only a few times. The J gene is TRBJ2-7, the V gene TRBV19; D is possibly TRBD1 (5 bases). Looked up from germline, CDR1 is LNHDA and CDR2 is SQIVND (reference sequence). There are 13 residues in the CDR3. Trimming took off 3 bases at V and 2 bases at J, with 8 bases between the two ends. In DNA form, the CDR3 reads TGTGCCAGTAGTATCAGACAGACCTACGAGCAGTACTTC. Translated: CASSIRQTYEQYF.

The chain carries TRBV7-9 and TRBJ2-1; D is possibly TRBD2 (5 bases). This CDR3 contains 15 residues. CDR1 and CDR2 (germline): SEHNR, FQNEAQ (reference sequence). Trimming took 1 base from V and 4 from J, leaving 11 bases between them. Here the CDR3 DNA reads TGTGCCAGCAGCTTAGTGGGTAGCGTGTACAATGAGCAGTTCTTC. Translated, it gives CASSLVGSVYNEQFF.

CDR3 region: CASSSDGANYGYTF. CDR3 DNA sequence: TGTGCCAGCAGCTCCGACGGTGCTAACTATGGCTACACCTTC. This chain links TRBV5-5 with TRBJ1-2; D remains ambiguous. The V gene lost 3 bases and the J gene lost 0 bases, with 9 bases spanning the gap. The CDR3 sequence is 14 residues long. The germline V gene has CDR1 SGHKS and CDR2 YYEKEE (reference sequence).

This clone was observed a few times. The V call is TRBV5-4, the J call TRBJ2-5; 10 bases are shared with TRBD2. This CDR3 contains 14 residues. With V trimmed by 4 bases and J by 1 base, 1 base remained unmatched. CDR1 and CDR2 (germline): SGHNT, YYREEE (reference sequence). The CDR3 protein is CASSLAGAQETQYF. CDR3 in DNA: TGTGCCAGCAGCCTAGCGGGAGCCCAAGAGACCCAGTACTTC.